This T cell receptor beta chain was identified in a study of tumor and adjacent non-tumor tissue in lung cancer. A modified ARM-PCR protocol with three rounds of nested PCR amplified TCRbeta. One entry per CDR3 protein, called by TCRdb with MiXCR from the multiplex PCR reads. Here the sample spans about 77,000 distinct CDR3 sequences, less than 85% being singletons. This sample's RNA came from whole unsorted tissue. More than 3 cm separated this lung sample from the edge of the tumor. Between August and November 2014, newly diagnosed, chemotherapy-naive lung cancer patients underwent thoracic surgery in China. The V and J ends lost 0 bases and 9 bases respectively, with 18 bases between them. From germline, CDR1 is SGHNT and CDR2 YENEEA. CDR3 length: 16 amino acids. With respect to this clonotype: What it binds is unknown.

Study observations and caveats: Tumor repertoires had a smaller top 100 clone share than normal lung. TCR diversity was significantly greater in tumor than normal lung tissue.

This chain links TRBV11-3 with TRBJ2-1; maybe TRBD1 (6 bases). Sequenced sample: distant non-tumor lung tissue. This TCR was sampled from a man aged 65 to 85 with non-small cell lung cancer. CDR3 protein: CASSLDPRGGRSEQFF. As DNA, the CDR3 is TGTGCCAGCAGCTTAGATCCCAGGGGTGGCAGGAGTGAGCAGTTCTTC.